The rows below give T cell receptor beta chains drawn from one sample of a study of cytomegalovirus exposure and HLA in healthy donors. The protocol was immunoSEQ multiplex PCR, while the TCRdb copy is restricted to in-frame clones and leaves out a portion. In the table there are 150,000 to 200,000 clones, 76% of which are singletons. Source material: PBMCs. The receptors here all came from a female donor in good health and CMV-seronegative. Both conserved end residues are part of each CDR3. D genes are given only for firm matches. The size field is filled for only some rows; it gives once, few, many or a size class.

>-|-|TRBJ1-2|TRBV2
CASSVRTDALYGYTF
TGTGCCAGCAGTGTTAGGACTGACGCCCTTTATGGCTACACCTTC
>few|TRBD1|TRBJ1-6|TRBV2
CASSGGQGNNSPLHF
TGTGCCAGCAGTGGAGGACAGGGAAATAATTCACCCCTCCACTTT
>-|-|TRBJ2-2|TRBV5-1
CASSLVIGVGAGELFF
TGCGCCAGCAGCTTGGTTATAGGGGTCGGAGCCGGGGAGCTGTTTTTT
>-|-|TRBJ2-6|TRBV9
CASSVVGAGANVLTF
TGTGCCAGCAGCGTAGTAGGGGCTGGGGCCAACGTCCTGACTTTC
>-|-|TRBJ2-7|TRBV15
CATSGGTGKSYEQYF
TGTGCCACCAGCGGGGGGACGGGAAAATCCTACGAGCAGTACTTC
>-|-|TRBJ2-7|TRBV7-2
CASRSGGPPYEQYF
TGTGCCAGCAGATCCGGAGGACCCCCCTACGAGCAGTACTTC
>-|TRBD1|TRBJ2-2|TRBV5-6
CASSWDSLLTGELFF
TGTGCCAGCAGCTGGGACAGTTTGCTCACCGGGGAGCTGTTTTTT
>-|TRBD2|TRBJ2-5|TRBV5-1
CASSLAVSSGRETQYF
TGCGCCAGCAGCTTGGCCGTGTCTAGCGGGAGAGAGACCCAGTACTTC
>few|-|TRBJ2-1|TRBV5-1
CASSPGASYNEQFF
TGCGCCAGCAGCCCAGGGGCTTCCTACAATGAGCAGTTCTTC
>-|-|TRBJ2-2|TRBV2
CASTGNTGELFF
TGTGCCAGCACGGGTAACACCGGGGAGCTGTTTTTT
>once|-|TRBJ2-1|TRBV28
CASSPTVTRMNEQFF
TGTGCCAGCAGTCCAACTGTCACCCGTATGAATGAGCAGTTCTTC
>-|-|TRBJ1-3|TRBV7-2
CASSSGNLRGNTIYF
TGTGCCAGCAGCTCGGGTAATCTAAGGGGGAACACCATATATTTT
>-|-|TRBJ2-5|TRBV6-1
CASSEERVQGFQETQYF
TGTGCCAGCAGTGAAGAAAGAGTACAGGGATTCCAAGAGACCCAGTACTTC
>-|TRBD1|TRBJ1-4|TRBV30
CAWSVDRKTFF
TGTGCCTGGAGTGTGGACAGGAAAACGTTTTTT
>-|-|TRBJ1-5|TRBV6-1
CASSERGPQHF
TGTGCCAGCAGTGAAAGGGGGCCCCAGCATTTT
>-|-|TRBJ1-5|TRBV7-8
CASSLRENQPQHF
TGTGCCAGCAGCTTACGAGAGAATCAGCCCCAGCATTTT
>-|-|TRBJ2-2|TRBV4-2
CASSQLDRTGELFF
TGTGCCAGCAGCCAACTTGACAGAACCGGGGAGCTGTTTTTT
>-|TRBD1|TRBJ2-1|TRBV6-6
CASGQGSHNEQFF
TGTGCCAGCGGACAGGGGTCCCACAATGAGCAGTTCTTC
>-|TRBD2|TRBJ2-1|TRBV5-1
CASSLGPSGDYNEQFF
TGCGCCAGCAGCTTGGGTCCTAGCGGGGATTACAATGAGCAGTTCTTC
>-|TRBD1|TRBJ1-2|TRBV28
CASSPRTGTYYGYTF
TGTGCCAGCAGTCCCCGGACAGGGACTTACTATGGCTACACCTTC
>-|-|TRBJ2-7|TRBV28
CASSLREQYF
TGTGCCAGCAGTTTGAGAGAGCAGTACTTC
>once|TRBD1|TRBJ2-4|TRBV6-1
CASTLDRDQNIQYF
TGTGCCAGCACCCTGGACAGGGACCAAAACATTCAGTACTTC
>-|-|TRBJ2-1|TRBV27
CASSLRVLAENEQFF
TGTGCCAGCAGTCTCCGGGTGTTAGCGGAAAATGAGCAGTTCTTC
>-|TRBD1|TRBJ2-2|TRBV7-9
CASSSPTDRVSGELFF
TGTGCCAGCAGCTCCCCCACCGACAGGGTTAGCGGGGAGCTGTTTTTT
>-|TRBD2|TRBJ2-2|TRBV19
CASSPRTSGVNTGELFF
TGTGCCAGTAGTCCAAGGACTAGCGGGGTAAACACCGGGGAGCTGTTTTTT
>-|TRBD2|TRBJ2-7|TRBV4-3
CASSQGLAGAYEQYF
TGCGCCAGCAGCCAAGGGCTAGCGGGAGCCTACGAGCAGTACTTC
>-|TRBD1|TRBJ1-1|TRBV29-1
CSVGTGAANTEAFF
TGCAGCGTTGGGACAGGGGCTGCGAACACTGAAGCTTTCTTT